What follows describes a single T cell receptor beta chain. The antigen remains unidentified. Trimming cost V 3 bases and J 0 bases; bases outside gene matches: 8. Looked up from germline, CDR1 is MGHRA and CDR2 is YSYEKL. The CDR3 has 19 amino acids. Repertoires were generated with immunoSEQ multiplex PCR, while TCRdb's copy carries only in-frame clones and drops some. The table includes roughly 48,000 clones, 75% to 85% detected once. These data come from a study of OX40 agonist ivuxolimab in advanced cancers. Study results and caveats: People who partly responded at 0.1-3.0 mg/kg had some of the least clonal expansion seen.

The sequence derives from an adult with an advanced solid tumor such as melanoma, head and neck, liver or kidney cancer. This specimen consisted of CD4+ or CD8+ T cells sorted from blood, obtained in a trial of the OX40 agonist ivuxolimab. The chain employs TRBV4-1 and TRBJ2-1; 13 nucleotides line up with TRBD2. CDR3 loop: CASSHYWRTSGSSYNEQFF. The DNA of the CDR3 is TGCGCCAGCAGCCATTACTGGAGGACTAGCGGGAGCTCCTACAATGAGCAGTTCTTC.